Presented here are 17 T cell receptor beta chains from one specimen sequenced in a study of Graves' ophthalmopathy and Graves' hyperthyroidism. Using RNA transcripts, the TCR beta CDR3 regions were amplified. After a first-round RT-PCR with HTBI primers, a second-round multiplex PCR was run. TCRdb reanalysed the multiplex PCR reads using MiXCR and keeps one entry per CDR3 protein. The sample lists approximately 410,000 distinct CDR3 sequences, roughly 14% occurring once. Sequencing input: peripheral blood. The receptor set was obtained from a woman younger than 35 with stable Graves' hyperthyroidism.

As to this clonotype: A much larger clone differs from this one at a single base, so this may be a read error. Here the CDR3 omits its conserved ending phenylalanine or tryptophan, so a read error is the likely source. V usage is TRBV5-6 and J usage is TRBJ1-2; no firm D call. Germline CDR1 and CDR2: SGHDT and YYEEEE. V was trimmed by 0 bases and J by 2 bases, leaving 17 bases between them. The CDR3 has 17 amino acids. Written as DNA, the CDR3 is TGTGCCAGCAGCTTGGAGGTGGACGAAAAACCCAACTATGGCTACACCGTC. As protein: CASSLEVDEKPNYGYTV.

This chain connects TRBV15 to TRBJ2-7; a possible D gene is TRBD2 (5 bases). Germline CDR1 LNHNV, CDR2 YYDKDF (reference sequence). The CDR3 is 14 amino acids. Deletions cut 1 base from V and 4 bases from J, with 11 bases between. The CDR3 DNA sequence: TGTGCCACCAGCAGAGGATCTAGCCTGTACGAGCAGTACTTC. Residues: CATSRGSSLYEQYF. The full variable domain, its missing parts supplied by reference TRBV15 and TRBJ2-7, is DAMVIQNPRYQVTQFGKPVTLSCSQTLNHNVMYWYQQKSSQAPKLLFHYYDKDFNNEADTPDNFQSRRPNTSFCFLDIRSPGLGDTAMYLCATSRGSSLYEQYFGPGTRLTVT.

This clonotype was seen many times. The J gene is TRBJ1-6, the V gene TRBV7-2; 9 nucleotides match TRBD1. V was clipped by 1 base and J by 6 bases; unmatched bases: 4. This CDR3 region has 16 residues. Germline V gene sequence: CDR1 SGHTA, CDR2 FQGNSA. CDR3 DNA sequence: TGTGCCAGCAGCTTAGGACAGGGGGAGTTTAATTCACCCCTCCACTTT. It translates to CASSLGQGEFNSPLHF.

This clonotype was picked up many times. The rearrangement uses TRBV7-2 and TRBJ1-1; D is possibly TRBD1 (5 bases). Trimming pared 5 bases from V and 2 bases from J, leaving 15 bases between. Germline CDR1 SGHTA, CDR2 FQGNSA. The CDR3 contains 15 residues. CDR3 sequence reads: CASSPLGTVNTEAFF. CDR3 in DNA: TGTGCCAGCAGCCCTTTAGGGACGGTTAACACTGAAGCTTTCTTT. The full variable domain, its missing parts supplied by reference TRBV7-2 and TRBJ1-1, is GAGVSQSPSNKVTEKGKDVELRCDPISGHTALYWYRQSLGQGLEFLIYFQGNSAPDKSGLPSDRFSAERTGGSVSTLTIQRTQQEDSAVYLCASSPLGTVNTEAFFGQGTRLTVV.

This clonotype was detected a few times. CDR3 region: CASSDTTSGNTIYF. The CDR3 DNA reads TGTGCCAGCTCAGACACGACCTCTGGAAACACCATATATTTT. The rearrangement uses TRBV18 and TRBJ1-3; D is undetermined. Trimming removed 5 bases at V and 0 bases at J, with 8 bases between. The CDR3 loop spans 14 amino acids. CDR1 KGHSH and CDR2 LQKENI come from the germline V gene.

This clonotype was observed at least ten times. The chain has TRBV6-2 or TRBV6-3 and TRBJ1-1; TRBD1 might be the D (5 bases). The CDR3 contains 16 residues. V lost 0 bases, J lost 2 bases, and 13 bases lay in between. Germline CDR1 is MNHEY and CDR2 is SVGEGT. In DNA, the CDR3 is TGTGCCAGCAGTTACTCGCGGGGGGGACTCAACACTGAAGCTTTCTTT. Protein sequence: CASSYSRGGLNTEAFF.

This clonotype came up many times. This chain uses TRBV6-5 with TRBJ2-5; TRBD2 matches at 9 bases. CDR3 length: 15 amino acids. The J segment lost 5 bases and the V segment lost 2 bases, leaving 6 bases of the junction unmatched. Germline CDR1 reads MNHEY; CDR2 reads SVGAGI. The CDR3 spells CASSYLGTSLETQYF. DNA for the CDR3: TGTGCCAGCAGTTACCTGGGGACTAGCTTGGAGACCCAGTACTTC.

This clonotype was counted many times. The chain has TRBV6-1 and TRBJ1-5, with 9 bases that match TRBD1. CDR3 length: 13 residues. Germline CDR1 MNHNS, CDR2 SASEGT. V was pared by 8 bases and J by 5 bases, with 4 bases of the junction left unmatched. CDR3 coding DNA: TGTGCCAGCCGGGACAGGGAGGATCAGCCCCAGCATTTT. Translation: CASRDREDQPQHF.

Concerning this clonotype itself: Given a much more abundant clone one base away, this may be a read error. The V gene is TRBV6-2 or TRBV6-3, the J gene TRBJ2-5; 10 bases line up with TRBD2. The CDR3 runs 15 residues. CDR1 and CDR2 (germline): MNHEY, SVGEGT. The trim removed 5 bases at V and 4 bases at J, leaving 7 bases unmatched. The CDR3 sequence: CASSPLAGAPETQYF. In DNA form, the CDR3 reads TGTGCCAGCAGTCCGCTAGCGGGGGCCCCAGAGACCCAGTACTTC.

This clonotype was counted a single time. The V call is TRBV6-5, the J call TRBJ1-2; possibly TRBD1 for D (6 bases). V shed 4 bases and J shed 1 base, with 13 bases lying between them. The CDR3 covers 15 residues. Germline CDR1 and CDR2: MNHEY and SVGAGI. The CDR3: CASSSHPDSNYGYTF. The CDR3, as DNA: TGTGCCAGCAGTTCACACCCGGACAGTAACTATGGCTACACCTTC.

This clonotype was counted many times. The CDR3 reads CASTKGDRDYGYTF. DNA for the CDR3: TGTGCCAGTACCAAAGGGGACAGGGACTATGGCTACACCTTC. The V call is TRBV19, the J call TRBJ1-2; 9 bases match TRBD1. With V trimmed by 7 bases and J by 3 bases, 6 bases remained unmatched. Germline V gene lookup returns CDR1 LNHDA and CDR2 SQIVND (reference sequence). The CDR3 sequence is 14 residues long.

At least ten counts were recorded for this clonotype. The CDR3 nucleotides read TGTGCCAGCAGCCCACCCGGGACAGGGACCCACGAGCAGTACTTC. It translates to CASSPPGTGTHEQYF. The chain has TRBV5-6 and TRBJ2-7, with 9 bases that match TRBD1. The J segment lost 5 bases and the V segment lost 4 bases, leaving 10 bases of the junction unmatched. This CDR3 spans 15 amino acids. Germline assignment: CDR1 SGHDT and CDR2 YYEEEE.

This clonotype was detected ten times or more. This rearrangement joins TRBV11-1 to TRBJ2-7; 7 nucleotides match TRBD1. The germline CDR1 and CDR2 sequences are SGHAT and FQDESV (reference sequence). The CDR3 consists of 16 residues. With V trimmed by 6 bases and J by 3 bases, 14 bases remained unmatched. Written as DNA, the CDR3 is TGTGCCAGCAGTTATTCATTCGGGACAGCCTTCTACGAGCAGTACTTC. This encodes CASSYSFGTAFYEQYF.

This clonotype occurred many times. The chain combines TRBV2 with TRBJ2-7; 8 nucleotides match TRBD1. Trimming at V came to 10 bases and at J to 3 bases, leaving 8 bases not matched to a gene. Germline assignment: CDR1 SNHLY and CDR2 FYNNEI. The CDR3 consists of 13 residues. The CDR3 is CAIRDRQIYEQYF. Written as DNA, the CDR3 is TGTGCCATCCGGGACAGGCAGATCTACGAGCAGTACTTC.

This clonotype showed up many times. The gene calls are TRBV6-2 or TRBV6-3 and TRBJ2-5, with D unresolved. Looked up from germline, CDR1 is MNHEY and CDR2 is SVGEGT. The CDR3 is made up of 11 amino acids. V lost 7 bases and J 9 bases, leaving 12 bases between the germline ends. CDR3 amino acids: CASKTAMAQYF. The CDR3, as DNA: TGTGCCAGCAAAACGGCGATGGCCCAGTACTTC.

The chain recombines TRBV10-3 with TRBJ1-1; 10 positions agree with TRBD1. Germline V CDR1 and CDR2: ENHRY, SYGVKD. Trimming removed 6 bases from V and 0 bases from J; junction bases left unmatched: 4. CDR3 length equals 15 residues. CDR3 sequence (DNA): TGTGCCATCAGGGGACAGGGGACTCTGAACACTGAAGCTTTCTTT. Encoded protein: CAIRGQGTLNTEAFF.

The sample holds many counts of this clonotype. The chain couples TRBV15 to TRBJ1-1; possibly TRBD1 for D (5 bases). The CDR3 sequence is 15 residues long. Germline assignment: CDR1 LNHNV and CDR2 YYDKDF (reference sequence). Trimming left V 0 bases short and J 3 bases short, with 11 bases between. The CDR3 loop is CATSRDYGDDTEAFF. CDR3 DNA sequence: TGTGCCACCAGCAGAGATTATGGGGACGACACTGAAGCTTTCTTT.